The sequence of this T cell receptor (beta chain) was determined in a study of glioma-infiltrating T cells. Overall study results and limits: Above-expected tissue-blood divergence occurred in all gliomas, most in low-grade ones. CDR3 overlap between tissue and blood was very small.

The CDR3 covers 14 residues. Germline CDR1 and CDR2: MNHNS and SASEGT. Trimming cost V 5 bases and J 0 bases, with 8 bases left between them. In this sample, this clonotype turned up many times. Its antigen is not identified. TCR alpha and beta CDR3 regions were amplified from RNA using iRepertoire nested multiplex PCR. TCRdb itself ran the multiplex PCR reads through MiXCR, one entry per CDR3 protein. The sample carries roughly 100,000 distinct CDR3 sequences, about 28% recorded once. The V gene is TRBV6-1, the J gene TRBJ1-5, with TRBD1 as a possible D gene (5 bases). The origin of this receptor is a human donor with low-grade glioma or glioblastoma, undergoing nonglioma brain surgery, or in good health (not recorded which). The sequenced sample consisted of glioma tissue, nonneoplastic brain tissue, or PBMCs (not recorded which). The CDR3 DNA sequence: TGTGCCAGCAGTACCCAGGGTAGCAATCAGCCCCAGCATTTT. The encoded protein is CASSTQGSNQPQHF.